A selection of T cell receptor beta chains follows, all from one sample in a study of blood T cell repertoires in COVID-19. Profiling relied on immunoSEQ multiplex PCR, and the TCRdb table lists in-frame clones only, not all of them. The sample gives 200,000 to 250,000 clones, approximately 84% of which show up once; roughly 7.8% is in the top ten. Sequencing was performed on peripheral blood. The receptor set was obtained from a woman older than 75 with COVID-19, enrolled during active disease. CDR3s include the opening cysteine and the closing phenylalanine or tryptophan. D genes are given only for firm matches. A row's size may be missing; if present it is once, few, many or a size class.

v_gene	j_gene	d_gene	abundance	CDR3aa	CDR3nt
TRBV10-3	TRBJ2-5	NA	NA	CAISVMESGQETQYF	TGTGCCATCAGTGTAATGGAAAGCGGACAAGAGACCCAGTACTTC
TRBV27	TRBJ1-4	TRBD1	NA	CASSSRDRNEKLFF	TGTGCCAGCAGTAGCCGGGACAGGAATGAAAAACTGTTTTTT
TRBV5-4	TRBJ2-5	NA	NA	CASSMGPQETQYF	TGTGCCAGCTCCATGGGGCCCCAAGAGACCCAGTACTTC
TRBV9	TRBJ1-3	NA	NA	CASSVPGGNTIYF	TGTGCCAGCAGCGTCCCAGGCGGAAACACCATATATTTT
TRBV7-9	TRBJ1-1	TRBD1	NA	CASSFGQGTAFF	TGTGCCAGCAGCTTTGGACAGGGGACGGCTTTCTTT
TRBV7-2	TRBJ1-4	NA	NA	CASSPRSGQFNEKLFF	TGTGCCAGCAGCCCCCGATCTGGGCAGTTTAATGAAAAACTGTTTTTT
TRBV19	TRBJ1-3	NA	many	CASSIEGEPGNTIYF	TGTGCCAGTAGTATAGAGGGAGAGCCTGGAAACACCATATATTTT
TRBV21-1	TRBJ2-6	NA	NA	CASSKDRGSGANVLTF	TGTGCCAGCAGCAAAGATAGGGGTTCTGGGGCCAACGTCCTGACTTTC
TRBV6-5	TRBJ1-2	TRBD1	NA	CASSPTGINYGYTF	TGTGCCAGCAGTCCGACAGGGATAAACTATGGCTACACCTTC
TRBV7-6	TRBJ2-5	TRBD2	NA	CASSLGRGGIETQYF	TGTGCCAGCAGCTTAGGACGGGGGGGTATAGAGACCCAGTACTTC
TRBV18	TRBJ2-5	TRBD1	NA	CASSPGTGETQYF	TGTGCCAGCTCACCCGGGACAGGGGAGACCCAGTACTTC
TRBV2	TRBJ1-3	NA	NA	CASEKVVAGNTIYF	TGTGCCAGCGAAAAAGTAGTGGCTGGAAACACCATATATTTT
TRBV12-5	TRBJ1-1	NA	NA	CASGLGRNTEAFF	TGTGCTAGTGGTTTGGGGAGAAACACTGAAGCTTTCTTT
TRBV6-5	TRBJ1-3	NA	NA	CASSPRRVSGNTIYF	TGTGCCAGCAGCCCGAGGCGGGTTTCTGGAAACACCATATATTTT